The 6 T cell receptor beta chains in this list originate from one sample, sequenced in a study of blood T cells in healthy people across ages. Combining a sample-barcoded 5' primer with a J-beta primer mix, a second PCR ran for roughly 6 to 12 cycles. TCRdb re-derived calls from the 5' RACE reads in MiXCR, one entry per CDR3 protein. Among fewer than 2,000,000 distinct CDR3 sequences listed, 35% to 50% were seen once. Sequences were obtained from blood. These receptors all stem from a human donor in good health.

This chain joins TRBV20-1 and TRBJ2-3; a weak D match, TRBD2 (6 bases). This CDR3 is built from 18 residues. Trimming shortened V by 0 bases and J by 2 bases, and 21 bases separated the two germline ends. The germline V gene encodes CDR1 DFQATT and CDR2 SNEGSKA (reference sequence). DNA of the CDR3: TGCAGTGCTAGAGATCGCCACTTTGCGGGGCCTTACACAGATACGCAGTATTTT. Amino acids: CSARDRHFAGPYTDTQYF.

The chain couples TRBV20-1 to TRBJ1-6; 10 bases are shared with TRBD1. Germline lookup yields CDR1 DFQATT and CDR2 SNEGSKA (reference sequence). The junction had 4 bases not matched to a gene; V was cut back by 1 base and J by 7 bases. CDR3 size: 15 residues. The CDR3: CSARAPGQGNSPLHF. The CDR3 coding sequence is TGCAGTGCTAGAGCTCCGGGACAGGGGAATTCACCCCTCCACTTT.

The CDR3 loop reads CSARDRRSGTPGEQYF. The CDR3 DNA sequence: TGCAGTGCTAGAGACCGCCGAAGCGGGACCCCGGGCGAGCAGTACTTC. The chain joins TRBV20-1 to TRBJ2-7, with TRBD2 matching 7 bases. Germline CDR1 is DFQATT and CDR2 is SNEGSKA (reference sequence). The CDR3 has 16 residues. The junction had 14 bases not matched to a gene; V was cut back by 0 bases and J by 6 bases.

The chain joins TRBV7-2 to TRBJ1-1, with 7 bases that match TRBD1. Germline values: CDR1 SGHTA, CDR2 FQGNSA. The CDR3 length is 16 residues. V dropped 2 bases and J dropped 0; count of bases not matched to a gene: 6. The CDR3 loop is CASSLRGGAMNTEAFF. CDR3 nucleotides: TGTGCCAGCAGCTTAAGAGGGGGCGCCATGAACACTGAAGCTTTCTTT.

This clonotype was seen once. A junction boundary mismatches the germline segment, possibly from a read error. The chain carries TRBV7-2 and TRBJ2-4; 8 nucleotides align to TRBD2. The last part of the DNA fits TRBJ2-7 better; the J call may be wrong. The CDR3 is 15 amino acids. Germline loops: CDR1 SGHTA, CDR2 FQGNSA. The chain's CDR3 is CASSLPRGGQYEQYF. The CDR3 region has the DNA TGTGCAAGCAGCTTACCCCGGGGGGGCCAATACGAGCAGTACTTC.

The chain combines TRBV27 with TRBJ1-4, with 7 bases aligning to TRBD1. The CDR3 contains 15 residues. Germline V CDR1 and CDR2: MNHEY, SMNVEV (reference sequence). The ends lost 4 bases at V and 0 bases at J; junction bases unmatched: 2. The CDR3 loop reads CASSSGQATNEKLFF. CDR3 DNA: TGTGCCAGCAGTTCCGGACAGGCAACTAATGAAAAACTGTTTTTT.